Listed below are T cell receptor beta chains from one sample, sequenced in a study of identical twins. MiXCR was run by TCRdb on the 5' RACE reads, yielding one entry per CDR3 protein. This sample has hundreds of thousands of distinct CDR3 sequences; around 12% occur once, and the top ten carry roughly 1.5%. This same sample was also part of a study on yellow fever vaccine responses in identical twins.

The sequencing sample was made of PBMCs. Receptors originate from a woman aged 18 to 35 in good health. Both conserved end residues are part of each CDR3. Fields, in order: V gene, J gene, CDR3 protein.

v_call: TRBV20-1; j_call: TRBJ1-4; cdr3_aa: CSARDPKGGEKLFF
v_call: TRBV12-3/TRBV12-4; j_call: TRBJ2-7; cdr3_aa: CASSLWDYEQYF
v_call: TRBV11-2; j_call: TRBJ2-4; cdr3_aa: CASGSTPGTDYQYF
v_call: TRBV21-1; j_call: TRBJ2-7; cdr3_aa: CASSHWGSASYEQYF
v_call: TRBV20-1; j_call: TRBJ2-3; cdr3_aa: CSARGGGGSADTQYF
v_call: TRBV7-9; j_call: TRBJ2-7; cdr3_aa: CASSLARGGYEQYF
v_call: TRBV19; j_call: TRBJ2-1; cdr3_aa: CASAGGTFNEQFF
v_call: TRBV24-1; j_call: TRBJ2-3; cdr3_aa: CATSASPAGGRGDTQYF
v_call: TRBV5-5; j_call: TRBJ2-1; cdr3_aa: CASTLSGSLNEQFF
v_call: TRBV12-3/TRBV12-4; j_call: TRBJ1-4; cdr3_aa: CASSLGPGSEKLFF
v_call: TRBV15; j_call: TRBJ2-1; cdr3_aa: CATSRESSYNEQFF
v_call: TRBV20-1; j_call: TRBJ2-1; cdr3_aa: CSAPLAVNHNEQFF
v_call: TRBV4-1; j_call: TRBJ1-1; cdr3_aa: CASSRTAIETEAFF
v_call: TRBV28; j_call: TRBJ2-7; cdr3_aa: CASSFPGYEQYF
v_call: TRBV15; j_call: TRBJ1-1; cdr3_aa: CATSRYPTGTGAWTEAFF
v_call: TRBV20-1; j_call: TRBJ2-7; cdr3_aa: CSARQGTGEQYF
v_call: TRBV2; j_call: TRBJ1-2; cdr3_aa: CASSDVSQTFYGYTF